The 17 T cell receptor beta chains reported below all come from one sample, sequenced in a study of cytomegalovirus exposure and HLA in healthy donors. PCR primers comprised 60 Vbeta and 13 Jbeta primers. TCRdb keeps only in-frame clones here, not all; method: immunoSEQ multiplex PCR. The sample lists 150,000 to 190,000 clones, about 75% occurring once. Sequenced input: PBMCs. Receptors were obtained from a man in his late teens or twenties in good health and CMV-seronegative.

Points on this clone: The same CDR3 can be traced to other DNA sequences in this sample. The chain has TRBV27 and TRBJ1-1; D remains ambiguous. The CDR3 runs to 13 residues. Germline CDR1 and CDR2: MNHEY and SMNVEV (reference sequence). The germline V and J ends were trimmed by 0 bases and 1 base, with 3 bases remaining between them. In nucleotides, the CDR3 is TGTGCCAGCAGTTTATCGAGGAACACTGAAGCTTTCTTT. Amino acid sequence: CASSLSRNTEAFF.

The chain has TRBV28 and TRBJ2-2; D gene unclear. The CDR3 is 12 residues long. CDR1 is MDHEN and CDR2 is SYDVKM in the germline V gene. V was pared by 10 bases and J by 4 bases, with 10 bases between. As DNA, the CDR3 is TGTGCCACCACTTTCGGCACCGGGGAGCTGTTTTTT. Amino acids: CATTFGTGELFF.

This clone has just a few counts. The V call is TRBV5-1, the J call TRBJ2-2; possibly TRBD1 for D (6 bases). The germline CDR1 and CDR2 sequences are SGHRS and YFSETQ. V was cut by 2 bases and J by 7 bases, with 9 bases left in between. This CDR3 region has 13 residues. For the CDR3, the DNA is TGCGCCAGCAGCTTACAGGGAGACGGGGAGCTGTTTTTT. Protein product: CASSLQGDGELFF.

The CDR3 is CAWSLGVESYNEQFF. CDR3 nucleotides: TGTGCCTGGAGTCTAGGGGTAGAATCCTACAATGAGCAGTTCTTC. The rearrangement links TRBV30 to TRBJ2-1, with a weak D call TRBD1 (5 bases). Trimming pared 2 bases from V and 1 base from J, leaving 12 bases between. Germline CDR1 GTSNPN, CDR2 SVGIG (reference sequence). This CDR3 region has 15 residues.

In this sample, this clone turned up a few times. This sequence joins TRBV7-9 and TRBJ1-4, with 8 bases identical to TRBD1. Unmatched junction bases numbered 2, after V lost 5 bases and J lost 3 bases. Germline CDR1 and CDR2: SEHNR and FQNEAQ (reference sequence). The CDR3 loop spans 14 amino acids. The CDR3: CASSQQGANEKLFF. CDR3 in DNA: TGTGCCAGCAGCCAACAGGGGGCTAATGAAAAACTGTTTTTT.

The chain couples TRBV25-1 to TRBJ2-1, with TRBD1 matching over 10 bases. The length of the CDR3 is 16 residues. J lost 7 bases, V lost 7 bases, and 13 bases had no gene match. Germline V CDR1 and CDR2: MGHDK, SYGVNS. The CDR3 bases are TGTGCCAGCACTCACACGGGACAGGGGAGAAGGAATGAGCAGTTCTTC. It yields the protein CASTHTGQGRRNEQFF.

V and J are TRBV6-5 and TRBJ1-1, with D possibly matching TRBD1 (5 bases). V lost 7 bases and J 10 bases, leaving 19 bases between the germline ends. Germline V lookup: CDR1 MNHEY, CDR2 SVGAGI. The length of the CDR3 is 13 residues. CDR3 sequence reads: CASTRTGGGGAFF. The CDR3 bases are TGTGCCAGCACGAGGACGGGCGGGGGTGGAGCTTTCTTT.

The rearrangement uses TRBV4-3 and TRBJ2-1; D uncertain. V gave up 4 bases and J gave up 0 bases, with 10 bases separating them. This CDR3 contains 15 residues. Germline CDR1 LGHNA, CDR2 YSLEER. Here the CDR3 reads CASSPGAISYNEQFF. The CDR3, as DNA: TGCGCCAGCAGCCCCGGAGCGATCTCCTACAATGAGCAGTTCTTC.

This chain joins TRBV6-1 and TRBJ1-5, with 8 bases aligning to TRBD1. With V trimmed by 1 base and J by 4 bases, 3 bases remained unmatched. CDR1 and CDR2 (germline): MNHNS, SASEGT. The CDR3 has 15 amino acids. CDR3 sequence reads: CASSEGGQVNQPQHF. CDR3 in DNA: TGTGCCAGCAGTGAAGGGGGACAGGTAAATCAGCCCCAGCATTTT.

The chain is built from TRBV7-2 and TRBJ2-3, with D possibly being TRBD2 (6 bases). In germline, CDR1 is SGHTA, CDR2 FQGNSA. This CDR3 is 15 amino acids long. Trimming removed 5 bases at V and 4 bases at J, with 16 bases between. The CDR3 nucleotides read TGTGCCAGCAGCGTCCACTGGCGGGGCGCAGATACGCAGTATTTT. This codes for CASSVHWRGADTQYF.

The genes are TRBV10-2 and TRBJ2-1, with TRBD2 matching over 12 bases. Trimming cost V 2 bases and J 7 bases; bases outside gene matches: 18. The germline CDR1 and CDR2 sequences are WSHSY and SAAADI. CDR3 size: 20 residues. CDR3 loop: CASSEGYRLAGARGGNEQFF. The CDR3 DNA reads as TGCGCCAGCAGTGAGGGTTATAGACTAGCGGGAGCCCGTGGAGGTAATGAGCAGTTCTTC.

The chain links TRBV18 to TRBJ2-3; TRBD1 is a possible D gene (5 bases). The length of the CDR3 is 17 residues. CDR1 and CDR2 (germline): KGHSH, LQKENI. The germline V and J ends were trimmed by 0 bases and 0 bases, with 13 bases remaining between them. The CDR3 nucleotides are TGTGCCAGCTCACCACCGGCAGGGCCTTATAGCACAGATACGCAGTATTTT. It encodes CASSPPAGPYSTDTQYF.

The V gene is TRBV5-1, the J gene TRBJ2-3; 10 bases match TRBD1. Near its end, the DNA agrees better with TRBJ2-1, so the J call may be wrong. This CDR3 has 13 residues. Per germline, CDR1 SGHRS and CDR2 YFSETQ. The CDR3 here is CASRMRDRGEQFF. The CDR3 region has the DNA TGCGCCAGCAGGATGAGGGACAGGGGTGAGCAGTTCTTC.

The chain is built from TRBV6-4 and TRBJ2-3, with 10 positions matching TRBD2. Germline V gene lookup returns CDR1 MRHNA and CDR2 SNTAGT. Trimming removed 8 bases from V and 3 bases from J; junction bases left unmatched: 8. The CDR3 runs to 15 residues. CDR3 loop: CASGPAGGGTDTQYF. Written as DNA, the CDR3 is TGTGCCAGCGGCCCAGCGGGAGGGGGTACAGATACGCAGTATTTT.

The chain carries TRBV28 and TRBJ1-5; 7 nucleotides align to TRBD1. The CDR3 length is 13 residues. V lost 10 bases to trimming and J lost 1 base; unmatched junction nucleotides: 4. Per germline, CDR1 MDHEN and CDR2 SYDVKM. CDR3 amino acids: CATSTGSNQPQHF. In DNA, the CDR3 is TGTGCCACCTCGACAGGGAGCAATCAGCCCCAGCATTTT.

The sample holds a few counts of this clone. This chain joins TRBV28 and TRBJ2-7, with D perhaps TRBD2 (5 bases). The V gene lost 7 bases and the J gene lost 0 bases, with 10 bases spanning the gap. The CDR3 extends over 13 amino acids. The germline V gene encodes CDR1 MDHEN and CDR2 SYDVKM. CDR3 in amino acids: CASIGGPSYEQYF. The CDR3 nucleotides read TGTGCCAGCATCGGCGGGCCCTCCTACGAGCAGTACTTC.

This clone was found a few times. The CDR3 coding sequence is TGTGCCAGCAGCTTGATGGGGCTAGCGGGCGGCACAGATACGCAGTATTTT. Protein: CASSLMGLAGGTDTQYF. The chain joins TRBV5-8 to TRBJ2-3, with TRBD2 identical over 8 bases. Germline V CDR1 and CDR2: SGHTS, YDEGEE. This CDR3 is 17 amino acids long. V was pared by 1 base and J by 1 base, with 8 bases of the junction left unmatched. Filled out from reference TRBV5-8 and TRBJ2-3, the complete variable domain reads EAGVTQSPTHLIKTRGQQATLRCSPISGHTSVYWYQQALGLGLQFLLWYDEGEERNRGNFPPRFSGRQFPNYSSELNVNALELEDSALYLCASSLMGLAGGTDTQYFGPGTRLTVL.